A single sample is the source of the 21 T cell receptor beta chains below, sequenced in a study of vaccination and CD4 T cells after COVID-19. Time point noted: late sampling 161 to 241 days after vaccination in a few convalescent patients. TCRdb used MiXCR to reprocess the PCR reads, holding one entry per CDR3 protein. The data contain 25,000 or so distinct CDR3 sequences, roughly 50% of them singletons. The sequencing here drew on CD4+ T cells from blood, taken about 7 months after SARS-CoV-2 vaccination. Receptors were obtained from a human donor who had recovered from COVID-19.

This sequence joins TRBV27 and TRBJ2-5; TRBD1 might be the D (6 bases). V shed 5 bases and J shed 5 bases, with 18 bases lying between them. CDR3 size: 15 residues. Germline-derived CDR1 and CDR2 are MNHEY and SMNVEV (reference sequence). The CDR3 DNA reads TGTGCCAGCAGTCTTTTTGGAAGGGACACGGAGACCCAGTACTTC. This translates into CASSLFGRDTETQYF.

This clonotype has only a few counts. The rearrangement links TRBV7-9 to TRBJ1-2, with D maybe TRBD1 (6 bases). V lost 4 bases and J lost 6, with 15 bases in between. CDR1 and CDR2 from the germline V gene are SEHNR and FQNEAQ (reference sequence). The CDR3 sequence is 14 residues long. CDR3 loop: CASSYPGGGNGYTF. Here the CDR3 DNA reads TGTGCCAGCAGCTACCCTGGGGGCGGGAATGGCTACACCTTC. The entire variable domain, with the rest obtained from reference TRBV7-9 and TRBJ1-2, is as follows: DTGVSQNPRHKITKRGQNVTFRCDPISEHNRLYWYRQTLGQGPEFLTYFQNEAQLEKSRLLSDRFSAERPKGSFSTLEIQRTEQGDSAMYLCASSYPGGGNGYTFGSGTRLTVV.

The chain uses TRBV7-9 and TRBJ2-5; 7 nucleotides agree with TRBD2. The V and J ends lost 3 bases and 2 bases, in that order; junction bases with no gene match: 6. This CDR3 region has 15 residues. CDR1 is SEHNR and CDR2 is FQNEAQ in the germline V gene (reference sequence). As DNA, the CDR3 is TGTGCCAGCAGCTTCGCTAGCGGAGAGCAAGAGACCCAGTACTTC. It codes for CASSFASGEQETQYF.

The V gene is TRBV28, the J gene TRBJ1-6, with 8 nucleotides matching TRBD1. This CDR3 has 13 amino acids. The germline CDR1 and CDR2 sequences are MDHEN and SYDVKM. V lost 6 bases to trimming and J lost 14 bases; unmatched junction nucleotides: 9. Written as DNA, the CDR3 is TGTGCCAGCAGAACAGGGGGAAGGTGGGCCCTCCACTTT. It specifies CASRTGGRWALHF.

The gene calls are TRBV6-4 and TRBJ1-6, with D tentatively TRBD1 (5 bases). This CDR3 is built from 14 residues. V was trimmed by 3 bases and J by 11 bases, leaving 14 bases between them. Germline V gene lookup returns CDR1 MRHNA and CDR2 SNTAGT. The CDR3 DNA is TGTGCCAGCAGTGAATCGTGGGGGATACCACCCCTCCACTTT. It is translated as CASSESWGIPPLHF.

V gene TRBV29-1 combines with J gene TRBJ2-1; D gene unclear. The CDR3 totals 15 residues. Germline CDR1 is SQVTM and CDR2 is ANQGSEA. The ends were cut back, 3 bases at V and 1 base at J, with 13 bases in the middle. CDR3 residues: CSVEAPAASYNEQFF. The CDR3 coding sequence is TGCAGCGTTGAGGCCCCGGCGGCATCCTACAATGAGCAGTTCTTC.

The gene calls are TRBV4-1 and TRBJ2-7, with D perhaps matching TRBD1 (5 bases). Germline V gene lookup returns CDR1 MGHRA and CDR2 YSYEKL. The V gene lost 2 bases and the J gene lost 1 base, with 12 bases spanning the gap. The CDR3 extends over 15 amino acids. The CDR3 DNA follows: TGCGCCAGCAGCCAAAATTACCAGGGTTCCTACGAGCAGTACTTC. It is translated as CASSQNYQGSYEQYF.

V gene TRBV28 combines with J gene TRBJ1-5; D gene ambiguous. CDR3 length equals 14 residues. The germline V gene encodes CDR1 MDHEN and CDR2 SYDVKM. Trimming took off 6 bases at V and 9 bases at J, with 18 bases between the two ends. Here the CDR3 DNA reads TGTGCCAGCAGCCGTACCACGGGGATGGGGCCCCAGCATTTT. Its protein is CASSRTTGMGPQHF.

The count of this clonotype is one. The chain links TRBV21-1 to TRBJ2-7. The DNA matches TRBJ2-5 better at its end, which makes the J call doubtful. TRBV21-1 is tagged as a pseudogene. This CDR3 has 12 residues. The CDR3 DNA follows: TGTGCCAGCAGCACCACACAAGAGACCCAGTACTTC. Its translation is CASSTTQETQYF.

The gene calls are TRBV27 and TRBJ1-2; a weak D match, TRBD1 (6 bases). This CDR3 region has 14 residues. Trimming stripped 5 bases from V and 1 base from J, with 11 bases between. The germline CDR1 and CDR2 sequences are MNHEY and SMNVEV (reference sequence). The CDR3 spells CASSADRSNYGYTF. The CDR3 DNA reads TGTGCCAGCAGTGCCGACAGGAGTAACTATGGCTACACCTTC.

This clonotype showed up just once. The chain carries TRBV6-1 and TRBJ2-6, with D unresolved. Deletions cut 5 bases from V and 0 bases from J, with 23 bases between. CDR3 length equals 20 residues. In germline, CDR1 is MNHNS, CDR2 SASEGT. CDR3 bases: TGTGCCAGCAGTAAGGCTCTTCGGATTCCCTCTAGCTCTGGGGCCAACGTCCTGACTTTC. Amino acids: CASSKALRIPSSSGANVLTF.

The rearrangement joins TRBV24-1 to TRBJ1-5; D call uncertain. The CDR3 length is 12 residues. V dropped 8 bases and J dropped 4 bases, with 8 bases sitting between them. Germline CDR1 KGHDR, CDR2 SFDVKD. CDR3 amino acids: CATNTSNQPQHF. In nucleotides, the CDR3 is TGTGCCACCAACACATCAAATCAGCCCCAGCATTTT.

This clonotype was observed a handful of times. The chain couples TRBV28 to TRBJ1-5; 8 bases are shared with TRBD1. The germline V gene encodes CDR1 MDHEN and CDR2 SYDVKM. This CDR3 has 18 residues. Trimming cost V 4 bases and J 0 bases; bases outside gene matches: 11. CDR3 DNA sequence: TGTGCCAGCAGTTCGGCCGGACAGGGTACGTATAGCAATCAGCCCCAGCATTTT. Translating gives CASSSAGQGTYSNQPQHF.

V gene TRBV15 combines with J gene TRBJ1-5; D is ambiguous. The V end lost 5 bases, the J end lost 6 bases, and 11 bases lay between the germline ends. Germline CDR1 and CDR2: LNHNV and YYDKDF (reference sequence). CDR3 length equals 13 residues. The CDR3 coding sequence is TGTGCCACCAGCCCCCAGTGGCCTCAGCCCCAGCATTTT. The encoded protein is CATSPQWPQPQHF.

The chain uses TRBV6-5 and TRBJ2-5; no reliable D call. The CDR3 has 16 residues. V lost 0 bases and J lost 4, with 15 bases in between. The germline V gene encodes CDR1 MNHEY and CDR2 SVGAGI. CDR3 protein: CASSYSRPMSVETQYF. CDR3 in DNA: TGTGCCAGCAGTTACTCGAGACCCATGTCGGTAGAGACCCAGTACTTC.

The V call is TRBV7-2, the J call TRBJ1-2; 9 nucleotides line up with TRBD1. CDR3 length: 14 amino acids. V was pared by 5 bases and J by 3 bases, with 4 bases of the junction left unmatched. Looked up from germline, CDR1 is SGHTA and CDR2 is FQGNSA. The CDR3 loop reads CASSTGQGDYGYTF. The CDR3 nucleotides are TGTGCCAGCAGCACGGGACAGGGTGACTATGGCTACACCTTC.

This clonotype has a handful of counts. The rearrangement links TRBV7-2 to TRBJ1-6, with D possibly matching TRBD1 (6 bases). The CDR3 totals 15 residues. Germline lookup yields CDR1 SGHTA and CDR2 FQGNSA. Trimming took off 6 bases at V and 9 bases at J, with 18 bases between the two ends. This CDR3 is CASSQIGGNGSPLHF. As DNA, the CDR3 is TGTGCCAGCAGTCAGATAGGGGGTAATGGTTCACCCCTCCACTTT.

This clonotype was counted a few times. The chain combines TRBV6-5 with TRBJ1-6, with D possibly being TRBD1 (6 bases). Germline V CDR1 and CDR2: MNHEY, SVGAGI. Trimming stripped 0 bases from V and 4 bases from J, with 13 bases between. The CDR3 totals 17 residues. The CDR3 DNA reads as TGTGCCAGCAGTTACTCGGACAGCCGAAGGTATAATTCACCCCTCCACTTT. Amino acid sequence: CASSYSDSRRYNSPLHF.

The chain joins TRBV27 to TRBJ2-3; D unclear. Germline loops: CDR1 MNHEY, CDR2 SMNVEV (reference sequence). The V and J ends lost 5 bases and 4 bases respectively, with 10 bases between them. The CDR3 has 13 residues. In DNA, the CDR3 is TGTGCCAGCAGTAGGGCTGGGGCAGATACGCAGTATTTT. Its translation is CASSRAGADTQYF.

The V gene is TRBV7-3, the J gene TRBJ2-5; 14 bases fit TRBD2. CDR3 size: 16 residues. Germline V gene lookup returns CDR1 SGHTA and CDR2 FQGTGA. The trim removed 5 bases at V and 4 bases at J, leaving 6 bases unmatched. CDR3 sequence: CASSPGTSGSVETQYF. CDR3 DNA sequence: TGTGCCAGCAGCCCCGGGACTAGCGGGAGTGTAGAGACCCAGTACTTC. Looking up the rest from reference TRBV7-3 and TRBJ2-5 gives the full variable domain: GAGVSQTPSNKVTEKGKYVELRCDPISGHTALYWYRQSLGQGPEFLIYFQGTGAADDSGLPNDRFFAVRPEGSVSTLKIQRTERGDSAVYLCASSPGTSGSVETQYFGPGTRLLVL.

V usage is TRBV7-8 and J usage is TRBJ2-1; D uncertain. CDR3 length: 14 residues. The V end lost 0 bases, the J end lost 6 bases, and 9 bases lay between the germline ends. In germline, CDR1 is SGHVS, CDR2 FQNEAQ. The CDR3 is CASSLASKGNEQFF. CDR3 DNA: TGTGCCAGCAGCTTAGCGAGCAAGGGCAATGAGCAGTTCTTC.